The 13 T cell receptor beta chains presented below share a single source sample, sequenced in a study of blood T cell repertoires in COVID-19. This table comes from immunoSEQ multiplex PCR, and its TCRdb copy is limited to in-frame clones, with some not included. Of approximately 400,000 clones detected, more than 70% appear once; the ten largest clones hold 1.3%. Sequences were obtained from PBMCs or T cells enriched from blood (not recorded which). These receptors originate from a man between 25 and 39 years old who had recovered from COVID-19.

This chain connects TRBV4-2 to TRBJ1-2, with a weak D call TRBD1 (6 bases). V lost 4 bases and J 0 bases, leaving 15 bases between the germline ends. Looked up from germline, CDR1 is LGHNA and CDR2 is YNFKEQ. The CDR3 has 16 amino acids. CDR3 in DNA: TGTGCCAGCAGCCCCGGTCGGGGGGCGCCTAACTATGGCTACACCTTC. Translated: CASSPGRGAPNYGYTF.

On this clone itself: The sample has other DNA sequences that encode this CDR3 too. The chain joins TRBV27 to TRBJ1-2; 7 bases are a match to TRBD1. Germline CDR1 MNHEY, CDR2 SMNVEV (reference sequence). This CDR3 spans 13 amino acids. With 3 bases clipped from V and 4 bases from J, the junction kept 2 bases outside the gene matches. CDR3 amino acids: CASSFPGGYGYTF. CDR3 bases: TGTGCCAGCAGTTTTCCAGGGGGCTATGGCTACACCTTC.

The chain links TRBV25-1 to TRBJ1-1; D ambiguous. The V end lost 5 bases, the J end lost 4 bases, and 17 bases lay between the germline ends. The germline gives CDR1 MGHDK, CDR2 SYGVNS. The CDR3 has 15 residues. CDR3 amino acids: CASSNAPPGSTEAFF. As DNA, the CDR3 is TGTGCCAGCAGTAACGCCCCCCCGGGGAGCACTGAAGCTTTCTTT.

This chain uses TRBV10-3 with TRBJ1-1; 8 nucleotides line up with TRBD1. The V and J ends lost 4 bases and 0 bases, in that order; junction bases with no gene match: 4. Germline V gives CDR1 ENHRY, CDR2 SYGVKD. This CDR3 has 15 residues. The CDR3 coding sequence is TGTGCCATCAGTGGGACAGGGAACATGAACACTGAAGCTTTCTTT. Its translation: CAISGTGNMNTEAFF.

The chain carries TRBV7-8 and TRBJ1-5; D uncertain. There are 13 residues in the CDR3. V gave up 1 base and J gave up 7 bases, with 8 bases separating them. Germline lookup yields CDR1 SGHVS and CDR2 FQNEAQ. CDR3 sequence reads: CASSLGLRQPQHF. The DNA for the CDR3 is TGTGCCAGCAGCTTAGGACTCAGACAGCCCCAGCATTTT.

The chain carries TRBV9 and TRBJ2-2, with D unclear. V dropped 1 base and J dropped 0 bases, with 19 bases sitting between them. Germline V lookup: CDR1 SGDLS, CDR2 YYNGEE. This CDR3 comprises 19 residues. The CDR3 coding sequence is TGTGCCAGCAGCGTACGTCGAATAGACACCTCCTCGAACACCGGGGAGCTGTTTTTT. Translated: CASSVRRIDTSSNTGELFF.

The DNA of the CDR3 is TGTGCCAGCACCGGGGAAAGCACAGATACGCAGTATTTT. Its protein is CASTGESTDTQYF. V is TRBV2 and J is TRBJ2-3; the D gene is possibly TRBD2 (5 bases). The CDR3 is 13 residues long. V lost 7 bases and J 0 bases, leaving 8 bases between the germline ends. The germline gives CDR1 SNHLY, CDR2 FYNNEI.

The V and J genes are TRBV14 and TRBJ2-3; D unclear. The CDR3 is 12 residues long. Germline values: CDR1 SGHDN, CDR2 FVKESK. V dropped 0 bases and J dropped 7 bases, with 5 bases sitting between them. The CDR3: CASSQDKNTQYF. The CDR3 nucleotides are TGTGCCAGCAGCCAAGACAAAAATACGCAGTATTTT.

As concerns this clone: The sample contains more than one DNA sequence encoding this CDR3. V gene TRBV5-1 combines with J gene TRBJ1-1; weak D call: TRBD1 (5 bases). The CDR3 has 12 amino acids. V was pared by 0 bases and J by 10 bases, with 10 bases between. Looked up from germline, CDR1 is SGHRS and CDR2 is YFSETQ. CDR3: CASSLEGRGAFF. The CDR3 DNA reads as TGCGCCAGCAGCTTGGAGGGTAGGGGAGCTTTCTTT.

The chain couples TRBV19 to TRBJ1-2; D may be TRBD1 (5 bases). Germline-derived CDR1 and CDR2 are LNHDA and SQIVND (reference sequence). V lost 1 base, J lost 6 bases, and 15 bases lay in between. The CDR3 has 15 amino acids. The CDR3 bases are TGTGCCAGTAGTATAGGCGGGGGATCTGCGGATGGCTACACCTTC. This codes for CASSIGGGSADGYTF.

This sequence joins TRBV18 and TRBJ1-6; perhaps TRBD1 as D (5 bases). Germline CDR1 KGHSH, CDR2 LQKENI. The CDR3 runs 16 residues. V was clipped by 3 bases and J by 10 bases, with 19 bases between them. CDR3 protein: CASSPGGGEVRSPLHF. The CDR3 nucleotides are TGTGCCAGCTCACCCGGTGGAGGGGAGGTTAGGTCACCCCTCCACTTT. Based on the CDR3 plus reference TRBV18 and TRBJ1-6, the full variable domain is NAGVMQNPRHLVRRRGQEARLRCSPMKGHSHVYWYRQLPEEGLKFMVYLQKENIIDESGMPKERFSAEFPKEGPSILRIQQVVRGDSAAYFCASSPGGGEVRSPLHFGNGTRLTVT.

V usage is TRBV19 and J usage is TRBJ2-1, with TRBD2 identical over 8 bases. V lost 4 bases and J lost 4; bases outside the gene matches: 3. This CDR3 has 14 residues. Germline lookup yields CDR1 LNHDA and CDR2 SQIVND (reference sequence). Written as DNA, the CDR3 is TGTGCCAGTAGTACCGGACTAGCTTACAATGAGCAGTTCTTC. Translation gives CASSTGLAYNEQFF.

The rearrangement joins TRBV29-1 to TRBJ2-4, with 8 bases lining up with TRBD1. From germline, CDR1 is SQVTM and CDR2 ANQGSEA. V lost 2 bases to trimming and J lost 4 bases; unmatched junction nucleotides: 7. CDR3 length: 15 residues. The CDR3 nucleotides read TGCAGCGTTGAAAGGGGGACAGGAGTAAAAAACATTCAGTACTTC. It yields the protein CSVERGTGVKNIQYF.